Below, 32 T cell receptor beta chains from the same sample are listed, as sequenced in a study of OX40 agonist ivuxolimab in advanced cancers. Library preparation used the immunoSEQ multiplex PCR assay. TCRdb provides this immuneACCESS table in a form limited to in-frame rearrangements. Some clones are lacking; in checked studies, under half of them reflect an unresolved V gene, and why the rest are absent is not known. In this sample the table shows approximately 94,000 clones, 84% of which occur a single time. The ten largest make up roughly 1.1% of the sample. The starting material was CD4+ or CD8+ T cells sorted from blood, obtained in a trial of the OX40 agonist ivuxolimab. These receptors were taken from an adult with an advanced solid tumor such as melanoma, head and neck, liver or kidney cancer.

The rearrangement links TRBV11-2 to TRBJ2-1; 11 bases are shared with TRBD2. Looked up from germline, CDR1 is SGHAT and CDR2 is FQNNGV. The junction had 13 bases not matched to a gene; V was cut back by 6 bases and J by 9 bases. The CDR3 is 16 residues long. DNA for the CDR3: TGTGCCAGCAGTCCGACTAGCGGGGTTGGGTACGGTGAGCAGTTCTTC. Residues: CASSPTSGVGYGEQFF.

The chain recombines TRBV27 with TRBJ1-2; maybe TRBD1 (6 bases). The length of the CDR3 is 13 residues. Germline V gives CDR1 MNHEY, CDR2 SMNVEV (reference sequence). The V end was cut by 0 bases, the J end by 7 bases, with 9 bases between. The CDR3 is CASSLSEGVGYTF. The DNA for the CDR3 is TGTGCCAGCAGTTTATCGGAGGGGGTTGGCTACACCTTC.

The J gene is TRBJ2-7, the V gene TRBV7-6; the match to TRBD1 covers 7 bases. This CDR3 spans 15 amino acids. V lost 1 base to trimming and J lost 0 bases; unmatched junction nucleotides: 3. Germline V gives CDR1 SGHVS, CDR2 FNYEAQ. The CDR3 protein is CASSLDRDSSYEQYF. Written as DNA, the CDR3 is TGTGCCAGCAGCTTAGACAGGGACAGCTCCTACGAGCAGTACTTC.

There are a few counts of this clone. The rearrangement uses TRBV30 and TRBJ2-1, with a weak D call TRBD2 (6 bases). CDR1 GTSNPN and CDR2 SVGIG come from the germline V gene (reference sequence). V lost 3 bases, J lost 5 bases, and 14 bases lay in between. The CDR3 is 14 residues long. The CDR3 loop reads CAWSNNGRHNEQFF. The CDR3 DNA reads TGTGCCTGGAGCAACAACGGGAGACACAATGAGCAGTTCTTC.

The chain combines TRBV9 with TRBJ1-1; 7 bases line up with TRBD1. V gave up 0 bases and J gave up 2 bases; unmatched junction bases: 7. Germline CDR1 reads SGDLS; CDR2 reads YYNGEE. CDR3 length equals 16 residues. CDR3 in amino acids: CASSVAGTAVNTEAFF. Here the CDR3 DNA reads TGTGCCAGCAGCGTAGCTGGGACAGCTGTTAACACTGAAGCTTTCTTT.

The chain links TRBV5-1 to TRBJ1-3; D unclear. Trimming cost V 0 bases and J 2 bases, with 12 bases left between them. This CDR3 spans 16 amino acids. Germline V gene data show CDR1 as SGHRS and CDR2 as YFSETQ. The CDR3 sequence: CASSLVPLRAGNTIYF. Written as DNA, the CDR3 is TGCGCCAGCAGCTTGGTACCGCTCCGGGCTGGAAACACCATATATTTT.

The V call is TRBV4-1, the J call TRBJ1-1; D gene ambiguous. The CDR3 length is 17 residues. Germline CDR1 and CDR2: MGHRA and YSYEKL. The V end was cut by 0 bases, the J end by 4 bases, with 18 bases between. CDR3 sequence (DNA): TGCGCCAGCAGCCAAGATCGGCTCACAGCTGCGGGCACTGAAGCTTTCTTT. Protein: CASSQDRLTAAGTEAFF.

This CDR3 is CASSYGQGSNEKLFF. The CDR3, as DNA: TGTGCCAGCAGTTACGGACAGGGGAGCAATGAAAAACTGTTTTTT. The J gene is TRBJ1-4, the V gene TRBV6-5; TRBD1 matches 9 bases. Germline V lookup: CDR1 MNHEY, CDR2 SVGAGI. The CDR3 covers 15 residues. V shed 2 bases, J shed 5 bases, and the junction held 3 bases outside the gene matches.

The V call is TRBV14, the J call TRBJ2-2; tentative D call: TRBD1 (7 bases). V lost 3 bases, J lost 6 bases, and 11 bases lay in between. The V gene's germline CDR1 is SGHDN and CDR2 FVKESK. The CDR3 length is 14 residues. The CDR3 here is CASSQTGRSGELFF. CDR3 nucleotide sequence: TGTGCCAGCAGCCAGACAGGGAGGTCCGGGGAGCTGTTTTTT.

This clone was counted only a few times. The CDR3 DNA reads as TGTGCCAGCAACTGGGGTTCAGGAGAGACCCAGTACTTC. This codes for CASNWGSGETQYF. The chain recombines TRBV7-2 with TRBJ2-5; D is unclear. Germline CDR1 reads SGHTA; CDR2 reads FQGNSA. V lost 7 bases to trimming and J lost 4 bases, with 13 bases between them. The CDR3 covers 13 residues.

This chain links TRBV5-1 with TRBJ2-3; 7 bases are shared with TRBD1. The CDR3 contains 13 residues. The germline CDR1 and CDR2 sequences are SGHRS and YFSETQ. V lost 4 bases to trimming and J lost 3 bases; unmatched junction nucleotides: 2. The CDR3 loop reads CASSQDRTDTQYF. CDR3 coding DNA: TGCGCCAGCAGCCAGGACAGGACAGATACGCAGTATTTT. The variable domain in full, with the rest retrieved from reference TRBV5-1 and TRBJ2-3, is KAGVTQTPRYLIKTRGQQVTLSCSPISGHRSVSWYQQTPGQGLQFLFEYFSETQRNKGNFPGRFSGRQFSNSRSEMNVSTLELGDSALYLCASSQDRTDTQYFGPGTRLTVL.

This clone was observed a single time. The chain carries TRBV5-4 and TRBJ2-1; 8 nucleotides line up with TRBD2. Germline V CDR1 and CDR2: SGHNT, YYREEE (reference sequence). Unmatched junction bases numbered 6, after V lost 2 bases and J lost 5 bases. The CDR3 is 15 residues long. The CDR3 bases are TGTGCCAGCAGCTTCCGGGGGGGCAAGAACAATGAGCAGTTCTTC. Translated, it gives CASSFRGGKNNEQFF.

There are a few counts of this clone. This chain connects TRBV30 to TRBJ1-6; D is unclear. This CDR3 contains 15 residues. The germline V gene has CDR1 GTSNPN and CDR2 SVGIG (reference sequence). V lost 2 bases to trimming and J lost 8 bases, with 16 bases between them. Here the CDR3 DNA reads TGTGCCTGGAGTTCCGATTCCGGGAGTTATTCACCCCTCCACTTT. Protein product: CAWSSDSGSYSPLHF.

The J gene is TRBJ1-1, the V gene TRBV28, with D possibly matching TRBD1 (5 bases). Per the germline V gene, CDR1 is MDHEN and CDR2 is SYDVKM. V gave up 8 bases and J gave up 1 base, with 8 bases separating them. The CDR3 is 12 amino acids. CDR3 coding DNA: TGTGCCAGCGGGACGGGGAACACTGAAGCTTTCTTT. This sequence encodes CASGTGNTEAFF.

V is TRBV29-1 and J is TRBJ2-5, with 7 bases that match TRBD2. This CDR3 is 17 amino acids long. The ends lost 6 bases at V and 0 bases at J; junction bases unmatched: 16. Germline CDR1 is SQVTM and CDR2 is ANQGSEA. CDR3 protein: CSVDNPLTSPYQETQYF. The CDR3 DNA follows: TGCAGCGTCGACAACCCCCTGACTAGCCCGTACCAAGAGACCCAGTACTTC.

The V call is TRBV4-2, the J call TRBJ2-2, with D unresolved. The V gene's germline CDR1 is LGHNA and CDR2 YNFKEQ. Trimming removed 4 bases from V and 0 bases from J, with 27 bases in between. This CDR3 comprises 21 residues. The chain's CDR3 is CASSPEVYGRLGLANTGELFF. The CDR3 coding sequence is TGTGCCAGCAGCCCAGAGGTATATGGGCGGTTAGGCTTGGCGAACACCGGGGAGCTGTTTTTT.

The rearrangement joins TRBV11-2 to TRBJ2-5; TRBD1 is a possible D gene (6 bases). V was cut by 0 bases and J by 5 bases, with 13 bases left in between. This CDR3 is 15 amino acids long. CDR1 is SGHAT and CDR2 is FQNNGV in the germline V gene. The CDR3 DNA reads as TGTGCCAGCAGCTTAGAGTGGGATACAGGGGAGACCCAGTACTTC. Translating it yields CASSLEWDTGETQYF.

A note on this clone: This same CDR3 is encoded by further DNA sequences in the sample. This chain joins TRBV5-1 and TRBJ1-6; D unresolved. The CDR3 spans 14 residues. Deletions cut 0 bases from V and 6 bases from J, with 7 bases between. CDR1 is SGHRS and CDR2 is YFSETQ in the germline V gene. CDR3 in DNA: TGCGCCAGCAGCTTGGAGGGATCTAATTCACCCCTCCACTTT. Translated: CASSLEGSNSPLHF.

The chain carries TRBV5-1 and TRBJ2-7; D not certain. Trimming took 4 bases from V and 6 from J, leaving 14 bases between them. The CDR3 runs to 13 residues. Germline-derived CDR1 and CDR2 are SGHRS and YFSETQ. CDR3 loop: CASSPGLATEQYV. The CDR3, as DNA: TGCGCCAGCAGCCCCGGCTTAGCAACCGAGCAGTACGTC.

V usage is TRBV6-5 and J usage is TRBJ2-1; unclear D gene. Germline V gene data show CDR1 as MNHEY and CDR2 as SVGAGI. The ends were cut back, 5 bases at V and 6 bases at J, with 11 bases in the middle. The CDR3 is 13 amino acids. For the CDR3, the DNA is TGTGCCAGCAGTCCGCGAAAGATCAATGAGCAGTTCTTC. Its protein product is CASSPRKINEQFF.

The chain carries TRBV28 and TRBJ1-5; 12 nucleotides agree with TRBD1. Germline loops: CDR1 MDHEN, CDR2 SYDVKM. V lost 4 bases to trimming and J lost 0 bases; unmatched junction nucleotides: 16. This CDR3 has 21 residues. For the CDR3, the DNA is TGTGCCAGCAGTTCCCGGTATAGGAGGGGGACAGGGGGCGATAGCAATCAGCCCCAGCATTTT. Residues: CASSSRYRRGTGGDSNQPQHF.

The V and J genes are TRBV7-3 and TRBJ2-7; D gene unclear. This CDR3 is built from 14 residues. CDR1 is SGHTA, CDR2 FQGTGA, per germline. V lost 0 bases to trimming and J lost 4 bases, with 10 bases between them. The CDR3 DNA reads TGTGCCAGCAGCTTAACGAGCGTTGGGTACGAGCAGTACTTC. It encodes CASSLTSVGYEQYF.

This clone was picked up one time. The CDR3 spells CASSLFRPEAFF. The DNA for the CDR3 is TGTGCCAGCAGCTTATTTCGACCTGAAGCTTTCTTT. The chain joins TRBV11-2 to TRBJ1-1; D is unclear. This CDR3 contains 12 residues. V was cut by 2 bases and J by 6 bases, with 7 bases left in between. CDR1 and CDR2 from the germline V gene are SGHAT and FQNNGV.

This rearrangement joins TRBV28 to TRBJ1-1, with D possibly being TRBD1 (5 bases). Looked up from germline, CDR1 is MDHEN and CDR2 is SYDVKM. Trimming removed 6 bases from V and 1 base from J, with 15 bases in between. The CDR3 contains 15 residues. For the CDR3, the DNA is TGTGCCAGCAGCTTACCCGGGACTGGGAACACTGAAGCTTTCTTT. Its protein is CASSLPGTGNTEAFF.

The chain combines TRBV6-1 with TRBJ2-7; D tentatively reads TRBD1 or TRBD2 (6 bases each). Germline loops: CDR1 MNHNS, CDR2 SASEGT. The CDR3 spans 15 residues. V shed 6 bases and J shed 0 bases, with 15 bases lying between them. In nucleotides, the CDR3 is TGTGCCAGCAGGGCTCAAGGGGGACTCTCCTACGAGCAGTACGTC. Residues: CASRAQGGLSYEQYV.

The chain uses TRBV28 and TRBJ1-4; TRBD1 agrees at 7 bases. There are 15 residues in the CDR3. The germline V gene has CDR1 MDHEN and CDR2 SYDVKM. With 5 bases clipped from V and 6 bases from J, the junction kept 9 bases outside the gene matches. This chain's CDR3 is CASSPPGQKYEKLFF. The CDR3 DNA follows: TGTGCCAGCAGTCCGCCGGGACAGAAATATGAAAAACTGTTTTTT. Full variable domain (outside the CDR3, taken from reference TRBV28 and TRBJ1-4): DVKVTQSSRYLVKRTGEKVFLECVQDMDHENMFWYRQDPGLGLRLIYFSYDVKMKEKGDIPEGYSVSREKKERFSLILESASTNQTSMYLCASSPPGQKYEKLFFGSGTQLSVL.

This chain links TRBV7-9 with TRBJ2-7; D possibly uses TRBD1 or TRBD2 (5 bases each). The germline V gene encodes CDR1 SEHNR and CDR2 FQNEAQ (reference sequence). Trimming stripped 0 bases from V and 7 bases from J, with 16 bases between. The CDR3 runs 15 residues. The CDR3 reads CASSLADMGDREQYV. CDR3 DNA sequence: TGTGCCAGCAGCTTAGCGGATATGGGGGATCGGGAGCAGTACGTC.

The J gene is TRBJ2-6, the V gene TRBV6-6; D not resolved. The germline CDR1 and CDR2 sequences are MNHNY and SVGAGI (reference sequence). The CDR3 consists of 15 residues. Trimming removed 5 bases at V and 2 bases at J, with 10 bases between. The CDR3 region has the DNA TGTGCCAGCAGTCCGCTCATCACTGGGGCCAACGTCCTGACTTTC. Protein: CASSPLITGANVLTF.

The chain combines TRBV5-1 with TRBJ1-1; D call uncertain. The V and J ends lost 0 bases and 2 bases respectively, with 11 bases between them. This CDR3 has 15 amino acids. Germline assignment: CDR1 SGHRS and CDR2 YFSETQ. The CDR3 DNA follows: TGCGCCAGCAGCTTGGCTCCCGGCAGCAACACTGAAGCTTTCTTT. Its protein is CASSLAPGSNTEAFF. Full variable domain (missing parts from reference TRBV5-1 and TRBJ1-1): KAGVTQTPRYLIKTRGQQVTLSCSPISGHRSVSWYQQTPGQGLQFLFEYFSETQRNKGNFPGRFSGRQFSNSRSEMNVSTLELGDSALYLCASSLAPGSNTEAFFGQGTRLTVV.

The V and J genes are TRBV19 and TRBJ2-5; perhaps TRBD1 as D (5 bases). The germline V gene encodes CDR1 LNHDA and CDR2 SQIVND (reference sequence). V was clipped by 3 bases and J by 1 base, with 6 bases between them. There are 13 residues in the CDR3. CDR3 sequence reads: CASSIDSQETQYF. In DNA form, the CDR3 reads TGTGCCAGTAGTATTGACAGCCAAGAGACCCAGTACTTC.

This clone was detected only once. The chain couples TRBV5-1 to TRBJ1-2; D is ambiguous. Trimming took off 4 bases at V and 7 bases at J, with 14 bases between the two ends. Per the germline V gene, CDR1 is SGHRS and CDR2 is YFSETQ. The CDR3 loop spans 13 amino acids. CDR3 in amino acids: CASSPDQTSGYTF. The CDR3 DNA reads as TGCGCCAGCAGCCCCGACCAAACCTCTGGCTACACCTTC.

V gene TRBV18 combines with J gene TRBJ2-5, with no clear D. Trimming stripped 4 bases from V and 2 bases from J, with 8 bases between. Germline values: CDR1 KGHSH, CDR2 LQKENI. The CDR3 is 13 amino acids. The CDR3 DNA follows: TGTGCCAGCTCACTAGACGGTCAAGAGACCCAGTACTTC. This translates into CASSLDGQETQYF.